This T cell receptor beta chain was observed in a study of technical replicates of blood from several donors. V gave up 0 bases and J gave up 4 bases; unmatched junction bases: 0. Germline CDR1 SGDLS, CDR2 YYNGEE. The CDR3 has 14 amino acids. Here immunoSEQ multiplex PCR was the method, and the copy in TCRdb shows in-frame clones only, minus some. The profile shows about 72,000 clones, 92% of them singletons. The sample was T cells isolated from PBMCs. This receptor was identified in a human donor in good health. V gene TRBV9 combines with J gene TRBJ1-4; 7 bases align to TRBD1. The CDR3 DNA reads TGTGCCAGCAGCGTAGACAGGGGTAATGAAAAACTGTTTTTT. Translating it yields CASSVDRGNEKLFF.